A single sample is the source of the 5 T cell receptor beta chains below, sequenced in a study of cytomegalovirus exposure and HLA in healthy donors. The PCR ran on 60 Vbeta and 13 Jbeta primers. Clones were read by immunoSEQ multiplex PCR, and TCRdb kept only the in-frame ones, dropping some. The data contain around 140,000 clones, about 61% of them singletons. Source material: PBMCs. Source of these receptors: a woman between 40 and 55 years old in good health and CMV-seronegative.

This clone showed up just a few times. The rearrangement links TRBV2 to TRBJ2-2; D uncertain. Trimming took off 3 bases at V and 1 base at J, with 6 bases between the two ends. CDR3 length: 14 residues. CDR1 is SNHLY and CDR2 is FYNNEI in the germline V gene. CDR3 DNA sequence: TGTGCCAGCAGTGACGAGGTGAACACCGGGGAGCTGTTTTTT. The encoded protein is CASSDEVNTGELFF. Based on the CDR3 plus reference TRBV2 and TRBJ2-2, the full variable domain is EPEVTQTPSHQVTQMGQEVILRCVPISNHLYFYWYRQILGQKVEFLVSFYNNEISEKSEIFDDQFSVERPDGSNFTLKIRSTKLEDSAMYFCASSDEVNTGELFFGEGSRLTVL.

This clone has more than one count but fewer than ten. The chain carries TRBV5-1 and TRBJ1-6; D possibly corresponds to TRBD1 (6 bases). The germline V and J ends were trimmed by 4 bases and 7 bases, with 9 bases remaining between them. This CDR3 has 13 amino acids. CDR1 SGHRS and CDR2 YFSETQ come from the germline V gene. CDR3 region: CASSGGWNSPLHF. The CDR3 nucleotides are TGCGCCAGCAGCGGGGGCTGGAATTCACCCCTCCACTTT.

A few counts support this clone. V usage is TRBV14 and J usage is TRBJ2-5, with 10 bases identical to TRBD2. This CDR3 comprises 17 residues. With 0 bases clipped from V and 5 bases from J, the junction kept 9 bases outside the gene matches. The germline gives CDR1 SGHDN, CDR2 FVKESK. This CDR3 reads CASSQEERGGLRETQYF. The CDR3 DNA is TGTGCCAGCAGCCAAGAGGAGCGGGGGGGCCTGAGGGAGACCCAGTACTTC.

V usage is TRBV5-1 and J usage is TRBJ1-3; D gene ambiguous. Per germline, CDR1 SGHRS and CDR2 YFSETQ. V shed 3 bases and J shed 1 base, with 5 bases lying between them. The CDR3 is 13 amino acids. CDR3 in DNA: TGCGCCAGCAGCTCTAATTCTGGAAACACCATATATTTT. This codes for CASSSNSGNTIYF.

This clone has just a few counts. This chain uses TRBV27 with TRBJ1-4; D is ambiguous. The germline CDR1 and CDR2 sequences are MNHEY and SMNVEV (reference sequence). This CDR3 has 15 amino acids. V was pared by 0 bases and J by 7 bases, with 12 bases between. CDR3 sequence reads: CASSLSSQVREKLFF. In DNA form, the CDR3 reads TGTGCCAGCAGTTTATCGAGTCAGGTTCGTGAAAAACTGTTTTTT.